Listed below are T cell receptor beta chains from one sample, sequenced in a study of blood T cell repertoires in COVID-19. The data were produced by immunoSEQ multiplex PCR, yet TCRdb's version contains in-frame clones alone and is incomplete. Found here are about 440,000 clones, about 89% of them singletons; the top ten hold roughly 4%. The sequenced material came from peripheral blood. Source of these receptors: a woman aged 25 to 39 with acute or convalescent COVID-19. CDR3s include the opening cysteine and the closing phenylalanine or tryptophan. The D gene is left open where the match is weak. Size is stated for part of the rows, as once, few or many counts, or as a class when the clone is expanded.

V gene: TRBV12-3/TRBV12-4
J gene: TRBJ1-2
D gene: TRBD1
clone size: -
CDR3 protein: CASSITGGYGYTF
CDR3 DNA: TGTGCCAGCTCCATAACAGGGGGGTATGGCTACACCTTC

V gene: TRBV5-1
J gene: TRBJ2-7
D gene: TRBD1
clone size: -
CDR3 protein: CASSSDRGGHEQYF
CDR3 DNA: TGCGCCAGCAGCTCGGACAGGGGAGGCCACGAGCAGTACTTC

V gene: TRBV7-9
J gene: TRBJ2-7
D gene: -
clone size: -
CDR3 protein: CASSLQAAYEQYF
CDR3 DNA: TGTGCCAGCAGCTTGCAAGCGGCCTACGAGCAGTACTTC

V gene: TRBV6-5
J gene: TRBJ2-7
D gene: TRBD1
clone size: -
CDR3 protein: CASSGTGGHEQYF
CDR3 DNA: TGTGCCAGCTCCGGGACAGGGGGCCACGAGCAGTACTTC

V gene: TRBV9
J gene: TRBJ2-5
D gene: -
clone size: -
CDR3 protein: CASSVGAKQETQYF
CDR3 DNA: TGTGCCAGCAGCGTAGGAGCCAAACAAGAGACCCAGTACTTC

V gene: TRBV6-5
J gene: TRBJ2-3
D gene: -
clone size: -
CDR3 protein: CASSTDYTDTQYF
CDR3 DNA: TGTGCCAGCAGTACGGACTACACAGATACGCAGTATTTT

V gene: TRBV3-1/TRBV3-2
J gene: TRBJ1-6
D gene: -
clone size: -
CDR3 protein: CASSQGEFNSPLHF
CDR3 DNA: TGTGCCAGCAGCCAAGGGGAGTTTAATTCACCCCTCCACTTT

V gene: TRBV7-9
J gene: TRBJ2-5
D gene: -
clone size: -
CDR3 protein: CASSLWFRLANQTQYF
CDR3 DNA: TGTGCCAGCAGCTTATGGTTTCGTCTAGCGAATCAGACCCAGTACTTC

V gene: TRBV3-1/TRBV3-2
J gene: TRBJ1-1
D gene: -
clone size: -
CDR3 protein: CASSQVLAEKGEAFF
CDR3 DNA: TGTGCCAGCAGCCAAGTATTGGCAGAAAAGGGGGAAGCTTTCTTT

V gene: TRBV20-1
J gene: TRBJ2-7
D gene: -
clone size: -
CDR3 protein: CSAKRGSEQYF
CDR3 DNA: TGCAGTGCTAAGAGAGGTTCCGAGCAGTACTTC

V gene: TRBV30
J gene: TRBJ2-1
D gene: -
clone size: -
CDR3 protein: CAWSIGHGYNEQFF
CDR3 DNA: TGTGCCTGGAGTATCGGACACGGCTACAATGAGCAGTTCTTC

V gene: TRBV6-6
J gene: TRBJ1-5
D gene: -
clone size: -
CDR3 protein: CASSQRQINQPQHF
CDR3 DNA: TGTGCCAGCAGTCAGCGACAGATCAATCAGCCCCAGCATTTT

V gene: TRBV7-2
J gene: TRBJ1-1
D gene: -
clone size: once
CDR3 protein: CASSSQRGGTEAFF
CDR3 DNA: TGTGCCAGCAGCTCCCAGAGGGGGGGCACTGAAGCTTTCTTT

V gene: TRBV30
J gene: TRBJ2-3
D gene: TRBD2
clone size: -
CDR3 protein: CAWSLGGGSTDTQYF
CDR3 DNA: TGTGCCTGGAGTCTAGGCGGGGGGAGCACAGATACGCAGTATTTT

V gene: TRBV24-1
J gene: TRBJ2-3
D gene: TRBD2
clone size: -
CDR3 protein: CATSDAAGGGTDTQYF
CDR3 DNA: TGTGCCACCAGTGATGCCGCGGGGGGCGGTACAGATACGCAGTATTTT

V gene: TRBV28
J gene: TRBJ2-7
D gene: TRBD2
clone size: -
CDR3 protein: CASSSPLGTSLFEQYF
CDR3 DNA: TGTGCCAGCAGTTCCCCCCTTGGGACTAGTCTTTTCGAGCAGTACTTC

V gene: TRBV19
J gene: TRBJ1-5
D gene: TRBD1
clone size: -
CDR3 protein: CASSRTRSGQRHTPQHF
CDR3 DNA: TGTGCCAGTAGCCGGACCCGCTCGGGACAGCGACATACGCCCCAGCATTTT

V gene: TRBV2
J gene: TRBJ1-2
D gene: -
clone size: once
CDR3 protein: CASTLALSGYTF
CDR3 DNA: TGTGCCAGCACCTTAGCCCTTTCTGGCTACACCTTC

V gene: TRBV19
J gene: TRBJ1-1
D gene: -
clone size: -
CDR3 protein: CASSSTLGGTEAFF
CDR3 DNA: TGTGCCAGTAGCTCGACCCTTGGGGGGACTGAAGCTTTCTTT

V gene: TRBV6-1
J gene: TRBJ1-1
D gene: TRBD1
clone size: -
CDR3 protein: CASSETTGGTEAFF
CDR3 DNA: TGTGCCAGCAGTGAGACGACAGGGGGCACTGAAGCTTTCTTT

V gene: TRBV27
J gene: TRBJ1-3
D gene: -
clone size: -
CDR3 protein: CASSLSRTPSWNTIYF
CDR3 DNA: TGTGCCAGCAGTTTATCACGGACACCCTCGTGGAACACCATATATTTT

V gene: TRBV5-8
J gene: TRBJ1-1
D gene: -
clone size: -
CDR3 protein: CASSRGLIGAFF
CDR3 DNA: TGTGCCAGCAGCCGGGGTCTTATTGGGGCTTTCTTT

V gene: TRBV20-1
J gene: TRBJ1-1
D gene: TRBD1
clone size: few
CDR3 protein: CSASGQGAGTEAFF
CDR3 DNA: TGCAGTGCTAGTGGACAGGGGGCGGGAACTGAAGCTTTCTTT

V gene: TRBV2
J gene: TRBJ1-1
D gene: -
clone size: -
CDR3 protein: CASILPSITEAFF
CDR3 DNA: TGTGCCAGCATATTACCGAGTATCACTGAAGCTTTCTTT

V gene: TRBV19
J gene: TRBJ2-2
D gene: TRBD1
clone size: few
CDR3 protein: CASSMGTGYGELFF
CDR3 DNA: TGTGCCAGTAGTATGGGGACAGGGTACGGGGAGCTGTTTTTT

V gene: TRBV5-1
J gene: TRBJ1-4
D gene: -
clone size: -
CDR3 protein: CASSLGQGNEKLFF
CDR3 DNA: TGCGCCAGCAGCTTGGGTCAGGGGAATGAAAAACTGTTTTTT

V gene: TRBV21-1
J gene: TRBJ1-5
D gene: -
clone size: once
CDR3 protein: CASQARDRGPNQPQHF
CDR3 DNA: TGTGCCAGCCAGGCCCGTGACAGGGGGCCAAATCAGCCCCAGCATTTT

V gene: TRBV5-5
J gene: TRBJ2-7
D gene: -
clone size: -
CDR3 protein: CASSQGGGEQYF
CDR3 DNA: TGTGCCAGCAGCCAAGGTGGAGGGGAGCAGTACTTC

V gene: TRBV25-1
J gene: TRBJ1-2
D gene: -
clone size: -
CDR3 protein: CASSGGLGGNTF
CDR3 DNA: TGTGCCAGCAGTGGTGGTTTGGGAGGGAACACCTTC

V gene: TRBV9
J gene: TRBJ1-1
D gene: -
clone size: -
CDR3 protein: CASSVDSSAEAFF
CDR3 DNA: TGTGCCAGCAGCGTAGATTCGAGTGCTGAAGCTTTCTTT

V gene: TRBV18
J gene: TRBJ2-2
D gene: TRBD1
clone size: -
CDR3 protein: CASSPAGTGTGELFF
CDR3 DNA: TGTGCCAGCTCACCCGCCGGGACAGGGACCGGGGAGCTGTTTTTT

V gene: TRBV29-1
J gene: TRBJ2-5
D gene: -
clone size: once
CDR3 protein: CSVERAKGETQYF
CDR3 DNA: TGCAGCGTTGAGAGAGCCAAGGGGGAGACCCAGTACTTC

V gene: TRBV20-1
J gene: TRBJ2-7
D gene: -
clone size: few
CDR3 protein: CSASDEGVSYEQYF
CDR3 DNA: TGCAGTGCTAGTGACGAGGGAGTCTCCTACGAGCAGTACTTC

V gene: TRBV14
J gene: TRBJ1-2
D gene: TRBD1
clone size: -
CDR3 protein: CASSQQDRGVYGYTF
CDR3 DNA: TGTGCCAGCAGCCAGCAGGACAGGGGAGTCTATGGCTACACCTTC

V gene: TRBV30
J gene: TRBJ1-3
D gene: -
clone size: -
CDR3 protein: CAWSVIRGQSSGNTIYF
CDR3 DNA: TGTGCCTGGAGTGTGATTCGCGGACAGTCCTCTGGAAACACCATATATTTT

V gene: TRBV10-2
J gene: TRBJ1-1
D gene: -
clone size: -
CDR3 protein: CASSDSGRTFF
CDR3 DNA: TGCGCCAGCAGTGACTCAGGTAGGACTTTCTTT

V gene: TRBV5-6
J gene: TRBJ2-7
D gene: -
clone size: -
CDR3 protein: CASSLLYGGSYEQYF
CDR3 DNA: TGTGCCAGCAGCTTGCTTTACGGGGGTTCCTACGAGCAGTACTTC

V gene: TRBV9
J gene: TRBJ2-7
D gene: -
clone size: -
CDR3 protein: CASSGGLAPREQYF
CDR3 DNA: TGTGCCAGCAGCGGGGGACTGGCACCCCGGGAGCAGTACTTC

V gene: TRBV5-5
J gene: TRBJ1-3
D gene: -
clone size: -
CDR3 protein: CASSSSYGRGAGNTIYF
CDR3 DNA: TGTGCCAGCAGCTCCAGCTACGGCAGGGGCGCTGGAAACACCATATATTTT

V gene: TRBV9
J gene: TRBJ1-3
D gene: TRBD1
clone size: -
CDR3 protein: CASSAYRGFENTIYF
CDR3 DNA: TGTGCCAGCAGCGCCTACAGGGGTTTTGAAAACACCATATATTTT

V gene: TRBV11-2
J gene: TRBJ1-3
D gene: -
clone size: -
CDR3 protein: CASSSVGGSGNTIYF
CDR3 DNA: TGTGCCAGCAGCTCGGTGGGGGGATCAGGAAACACCATATATTTT

V gene: TRBV10-2
J gene: TRBJ2-1
D gene: -
clone size: -
CDR3 protein: CASNRDTALLEQFF
CDR3 DNA: TGCGCCAGTAACCGGGACACGGCTTTGCTGGAGCAGTTCTTC

V gene: TRBV19
J gene: TRBJ2-1
D gene: TRBD1
clone size: -
CDR3 protein: CASSTVGTGGRHEQFF
CDR3 DNA: TGTGCCAGTAGTACAGTGGGGACAGGGGGGAGACATGAGCAGTTCTTC

V gene: TRBV19
J gene: TRBJ2-2
D gene: -
clone size: -
CDR3 protein: CASSRAITGELFF
CDR3 DNA: TGTGCCAGTTCCCGAGCTATAACCGGGGAGCTGTTTTTT

V gene: TRBV4-2
J gene: TRBJ2-1
D gene: TRBD2
clone size: -
CDR3 protein: CASSQPQLGTSSHEQFF
CDR3 DNA: TGTGCCAGCAGCCAACCCCAACTCGGGACTAGTTCCCATGAGCAGTTCTTC

V gene: TRBV7-3
J gene: TRBJ1-1
D gene: -
clone size: few
CDR3 protein: CASSPGIPNTEAFF
CDR3 DNA: TGTGCCAGCAGCCCGGGTATTCCGAACACTGAAGCTTTCTTT

V gene: TRBV13
J gene: TRBJ2-6
D gene: TRBD1
clone size: -
CDR3 protein: CASSIGPGQGISGANVLTF
CDR3 DNA: TGTGCCAGCAGCATCGGCCCGGGACAGGGTATATCTGGGGCCAACGTCCTGACTTTC

V gene: TRBV7-7
J gene: TRBJ2-3
D gene: -
clone size: -
CDR3 protein: CASSSRDSPTDTQYF
CDR3 DNA: TGTGCCAGCAGCTCTAGGGACTCTCCAACAGATACGCAGTATTTT

V gene: TRBV13
J gene: TRBJ2-2
D gene: -
clone size: -
CDR3 protein: CASSLASPGELFF
CDR3 DNA: TGTGCCAGCAGCTTAGCTAGCCCGGGGGAGCTGTTTTTT

V gene: TRBV6-5
J gene: TRBJ2-1
D gene: TRBD2
clone size: -
CDR3 protein: CASRLAGGRGEQFF
CDR3 DNA: TGTGCCAGCAGGCTAGCGGGGGGGCGAGGTGAGCAGTTCTTC

V gene: TRBV27
J gene: TRBJ1-6
D gene: -
clone size: -
CDR3 protein: CASSFTPGNSPLHF
CDR3 DNA: TGTGCCAGCAGTTTTACGCCCGGGAATTCACCCCTCCACTTT

V gene: TRBV3-1/TRBV3-2
J gene: TRBJ1-1
D gene: -
clone size: -
CDR3 protein: CASSQDVGEEAFF
CDR3 DNA: TGTGCCAGCAGCCAAGATGTGGGCGAGGAAGCTTTCTTT

V gene: TRBV7-9
J gene: TRBJ1-1
D gene: -
clone size: -
CDR3 protein: CASSLLIRLDIRTSEAFF
CDR3 DNA: TGTGCCAGCAGCTTATTGATAAGGTTGGACATTCGAACGTCTGAAGCTTTCTTT

V gene: TRBV30
J gene: TRBJ1-1
D gene: -
clone size: few
CDR3 protein: CAWSGALGAGTEAFF
CDR3 DNA: TGTGCCTGGAGTGGAGCTTTAGGGGCCGGGACTGAAGCTTTCTTT